This is a list of T cell receptor beta chains from one sample in a study of spatial heterogeneity in lung cancer. Each CDR3 protein gets one entry after TCRdb re-called the 5' RACE reads with MiXCR. The sample holds about 5,000 distinct CDR3 sequences, 2.5% to 3% seen once. The sample in question was normal lung tissue next to the tumor, obtained at surgery. These receptors all stem from a male donor with early-stage non-small cell lung cancer. CDR3s include the opening cysteine and the closing phenylalanine or tryptophan. A D gene is named only where the DNA matches it firmly. Clone size, where shown, is once, few, many, or a class for clones that have expanded.

TRBV5-6,medium-sized,TRBD2,TRBJ2-3,CASSLRASGGYTDTQYF,TGTGCCAGCAGCTTGAGGGCTAGCGGGGGCTACACAGATACGCAGTATTTT
TRBV6-4,many,TRBD2,TRBJ2-5,CASSEGRGYTQYF,TGTGCCAGCAGTGAGGGGCGGGGGTACACCCAGTACTTC
TRBV7-2,many,NA,TRBJ2-2,CASSLARHTGELFF,TGTGCCAGCAGCTTAGCCAGGCATACCGGGGAGCTGTTTTTT
TRBV4-3,medium-sized,NA,TRBJ2-1,CASSQVPAALDLNEQFF,TGCGCCAGCAGCCAAGTACCGGCAGCCCTAGACCTCAATGAGCAGTTCTTC
TRBV20-1,few,NA,TRBJ1-2,CSATGRYGYTF,TGCAGTGCGACAGGACGCTATGGCTACACCTTC
TRBV19,many,TRBD1,TRBJ2-2,CASSVPGQANTGELFF,TGTGCCAGTAGTGTTCCGGGACAGGCGAACACCGGGGAGCTGTTTTTT
TRBV7-9,medium-sized,TRBD2,TRBJ2-7,CASSRGGYEQYF,TGTGCCAGCAGCCGGGGGGGCTACGAGCAGTACTTC
TRBV20-1,medium-sized,NA,TRBJ1-6,CSAPFTPGLGRSPLHF,TGCAGTGCTCCCTTCACCCCGGGACTGGGGCGGTCACCCCTCCACTTT
TRBV24-1,many,NA,TRBJ2-1,CATGGPLDEQFF,TGTGCCACCGGAGGGCCACTCGATGAGCAGTTCTTC
TRBV6-2/TRBV6-3,NA,NA,TRBJ2-1,CASSSLGWEQFF,TGTGCCAGCAGTTCCCTGGGCTGGGAGCAGTTCTTC
TRBV4-3,medium-sized,NA,TRBJ2-4,CASSHPIRGASLISKNIQYF,TGCGCCAGCAGCCACCCCATAAGGGGGGCGAGTTTGATATCCAAAAACATTCAGTACTTC
TRBV6-1,few,NA,TRBJ1-2,CASSETRVNYGYTF,TGTGCCAGCAGTGAAACTCGCGTTAACTATGGCTACACCTTC
TRBV21-1,medium-sized,NA,TRBJ2-3,CASSKEASGGYTDTQYF,TGTGCCAGCAGCAAAGAGGCTAGCGGGGGGTACACAGATACGCAGTATTTT
TRBV27,many,NA,TRBJ2-1,CASRRTALGLGAYNEQFF,TGTGCCAGCAGACGGACGGCTTTGGGGCTTGGGGCTTACAATGAGCAGTTCTTC
TRBV7-8,medium-sized,NA,TRBJ1-1,CASSLGQKGAFF,TGTGCCAGCAGCTTAGGGCAGAAAGGAGCTTTCTTT
TRBV30,medium-sized,NA,TRBJ2-1,CAWSPFYRSYNEQFF,TGTGCCTGGAGTCCCTTTTACCGGTCCTACAATGAGCAGTTCTTC
TRBV28,NA,NA,TRBJ2-5,CASSRRGRGLGQETQYF,TGTGCCAGCAGTCGAAGGGGCCGGGGGCTTGGCCAAGAGACCCAGTACTTC
TRBV12-3/TRBV12-4,many,NA,TRBJ1-6,CASSYGNSPLHF,TGTGCCAGCAGTTACGGTAATTCACCCCTCCACTTT
TRBV29-1,few,NA,TRBJ1-2,CSVERRGYTF,TGCAGCGTTGAAAGGAGGGGCTACACCTTC
TRBV6-5,medium-sized,NA,TRBJ2-6,CASRRQDSGANVLTF,TGTGCCAGCAGGAGACAGGACTCTGGGGCCAACGTCCTGACTTTC
TRBV15,medium-sized,NA,TRBJ2-1,CATSRDWGASYNEQFF,TGTGCCACCAGCAGAGATTGGGGGGCCTCCTACAATGAGCAGTTCTTC
TRBV29-1,many,NA,TRBJ1-1,CSVEGLNTEAFF,TGCAGCGTTGAGGGGTTGAACACTGAAGCTTTCTTT
TRBV9,many,NA,TRBJ1-1,CASSVGGSNDRTFF,TGTGCCAGCAGCGTAGGGGGTAGTAACGATCGGACTTTCTTT
TRBV4-1,medium-sized,NA,TRBJ2-3,CASSQEIDTQYF,TGCGCCAGCAGCCAAGAGATAGATACGCAGTATTTT
TRBV5-1,many,NA,TRBJ1-2,CASSENSVNYGYTF,TGCGCCAGCAGCGAGAATTCGGTCAACTATGGCTACACCTTC
TRBV29-1,many,NA,TRBJ2-1,CSVERPGYNEQFF,TGCAGCGTTGAAAGACCAGGCTACAATGAGCAGTTCTTC
TRBV3-1,medium-sized,TRBD1,TRBJ1-2,CASSQDFPGQGLHYGYTF,TGTGCCAGCAGCCAAGATTTCCCCGGACAGGGACTACACTATGGCTACACCTTC
TRBV6-5,medium-sized,NA,TRBJ1-4,CASSPELREKLFF,TGTGCCAGCAGCCCGGAATTGAGGGAAAAACTGTTTTTT
TRBV7-8,many,NA,TRBJ2-5,CASTFRGGARGETQYF,TGTGCCAGCACCTTTAGGGGGGGGGCCCGGGGGGAGACCCAGTACTTC
TRBV7-2,many,NA,TRBJ1-5,CASSFTVDSNQPQHF,TGTGCCAGCAGCTTCACGGTGGATAGCAATCAGCCCCAGCATTTT
TRBV7-4,many,NA,TRBJ2-1,CASSPPKKGTMPSVIPEQFF,TGTGCCAGCAGCCCTCCTAAAAAGGGCACTATGCCAAGCGTGATTCCTGAGCAGTTCTTC
TRBV12-3/TRBV12-4,large,TRBD1,TRBJ2-7,CASSSTDRRSSYEQYF,TGTGCCAGCAGTTCGACGGACAGGCGGAGCTCCTACGAGCAGTACTTC
TRBV6-1,many,TRBD1,TRBJ1-1,CASRYRGDTEAFF,TGTGCCAGCCGTTACAGGGGTGACACTGAAGCTTTCTTT